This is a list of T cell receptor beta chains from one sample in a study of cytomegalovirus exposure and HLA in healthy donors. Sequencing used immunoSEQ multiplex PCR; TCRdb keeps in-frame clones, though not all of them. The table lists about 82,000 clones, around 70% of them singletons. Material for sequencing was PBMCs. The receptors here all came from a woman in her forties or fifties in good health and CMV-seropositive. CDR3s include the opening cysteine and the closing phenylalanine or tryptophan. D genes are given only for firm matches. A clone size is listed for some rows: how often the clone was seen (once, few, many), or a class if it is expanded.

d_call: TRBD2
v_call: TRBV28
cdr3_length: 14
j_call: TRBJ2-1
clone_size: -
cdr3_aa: CASSLRTSGSEQFF
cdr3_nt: TGTGCCAGCAGTTTAAGGACTAGCGGTAGTGAGCAGTTCTTC

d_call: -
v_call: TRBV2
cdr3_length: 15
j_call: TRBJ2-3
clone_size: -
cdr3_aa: CASSEQGMRADTQYF
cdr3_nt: TGTGCCAGCAGTGAGCAAGGGATGAGGGCAGATACGCAGTATTTT

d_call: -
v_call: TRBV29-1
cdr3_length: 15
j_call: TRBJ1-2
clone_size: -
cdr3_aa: CSVTGGQRANYGYTF
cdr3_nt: TGCAGCGTTACCGGGGGGCAGAGAGCTAACTATGGCTACACCTTC

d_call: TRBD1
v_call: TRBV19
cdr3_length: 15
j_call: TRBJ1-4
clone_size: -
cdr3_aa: CASSTRQGRNEKLFF
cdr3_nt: TGTGCCAGTAGTACCCGACAGGGCCGTAATGAAAAACTGTTTTTT

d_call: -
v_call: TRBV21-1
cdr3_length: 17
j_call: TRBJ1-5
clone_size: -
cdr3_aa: CASSNPPATEGYQPQHF
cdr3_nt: TGTGCCAGCAGCAACCCCCCAGCCACGGAGGGGTATCAGCCCCAGCATTTT

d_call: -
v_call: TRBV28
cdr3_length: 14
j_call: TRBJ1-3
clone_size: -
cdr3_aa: CASSSIQGGNTIYF
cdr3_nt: TGTGCCAGCAGTTCAATACAGGGAGGAAACACCATATATTTT

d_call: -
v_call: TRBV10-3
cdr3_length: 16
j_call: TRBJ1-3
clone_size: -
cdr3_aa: CAIGPGAGSAGNTIYF
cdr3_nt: TGTGCCATCGGACCTGGGGCAGGATCGGCTGGAAACACCATATATTTT

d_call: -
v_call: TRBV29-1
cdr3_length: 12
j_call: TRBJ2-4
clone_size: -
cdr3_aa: CSVDLPENIQYF
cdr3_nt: TGCAGCGTTGACCTACCTGAAAACATTCAGTACTTC

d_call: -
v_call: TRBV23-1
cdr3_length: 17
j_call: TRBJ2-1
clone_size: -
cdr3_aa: CASSPIFREPPGDEQFF
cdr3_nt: TGCGCCAGCAGTCCCATTTTTCGGGAGCCCCCTGGGGATGAGCAGTTCTTC

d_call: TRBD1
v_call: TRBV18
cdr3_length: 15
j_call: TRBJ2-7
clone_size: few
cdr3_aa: CASSPRDRAPYEQYF
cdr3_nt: TGTGCCAGCTCACCACGGGACAGGGCTCCCTACGAGCAGTACTTC

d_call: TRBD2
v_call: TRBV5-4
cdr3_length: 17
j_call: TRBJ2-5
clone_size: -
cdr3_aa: CASSLGLAGGGLETQYF
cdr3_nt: TGTGCCAGCAGCTTGGGGCTAGCGGGAGGGGGTCTCGAGACCCAGTACTTC

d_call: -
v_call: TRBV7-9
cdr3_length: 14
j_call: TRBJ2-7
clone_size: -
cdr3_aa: CASSSYRVSYEQYF
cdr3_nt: TGTGCCAGCAGCTCCTACAGGGTATCCTACGAGCAGTACTTC

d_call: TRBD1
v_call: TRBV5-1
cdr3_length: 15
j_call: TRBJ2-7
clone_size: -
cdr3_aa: CASSVNRGSAYEQYF
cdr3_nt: TGCGCCAGCAGCGTAAACAGGGGGAGTGCCTACGAGCAGTACTTC

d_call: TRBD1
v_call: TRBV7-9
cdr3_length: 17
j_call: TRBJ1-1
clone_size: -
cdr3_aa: CASSFTNTGVRRTEAFF
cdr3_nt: TGTGCCAGCAGCTTTACCAATACAGGGGTCCGGAGGACTGAAGCTTTCTTT

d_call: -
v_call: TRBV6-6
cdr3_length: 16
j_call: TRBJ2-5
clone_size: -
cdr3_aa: CASSYSGVRVGETQYF
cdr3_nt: TGTGCCAGCAGTTACTCGGGTGTCAGGGTGGGTGAGACCCAGTACTTC

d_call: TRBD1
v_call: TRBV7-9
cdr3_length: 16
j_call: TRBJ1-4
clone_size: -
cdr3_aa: CSSRLGQGPTNEKLFF
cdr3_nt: TGTTCCAGCAGACTAGGACAGGGTCCCACTAATGAAAAACTGTTTTTT

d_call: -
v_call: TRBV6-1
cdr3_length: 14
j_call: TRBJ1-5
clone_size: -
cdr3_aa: CASMAGDSNQPQHF
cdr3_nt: TGTGCCAGCATGGCCGGAGATAGCAATCAGCCCCAGCATTTT

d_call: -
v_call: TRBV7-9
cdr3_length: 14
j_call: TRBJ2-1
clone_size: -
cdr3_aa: CASSPLRARNEQFF
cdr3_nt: TGTGCCAGCAGCCCCCTGCGGGCTCGGAATGAGCAGTTCTTC

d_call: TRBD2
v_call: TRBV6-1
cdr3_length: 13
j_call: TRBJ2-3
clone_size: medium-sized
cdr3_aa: CASSETSGITQYF
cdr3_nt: TGTGCCAGCAGTGAAACTAGCGGAATTACGCAGTATTTT

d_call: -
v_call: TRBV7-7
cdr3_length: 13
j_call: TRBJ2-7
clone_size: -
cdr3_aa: CASSLDRLGEQYF
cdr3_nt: TGTGCTAGCAGCTTAGACAGGCTCGGGGAGCAGTACTTC

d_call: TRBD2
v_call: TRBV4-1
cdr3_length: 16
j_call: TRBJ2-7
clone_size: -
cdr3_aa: CASSQEAASGRYEQYF
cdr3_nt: TGCGCCAGCAGCCAAGAGGCGGCTAGCGGGCGGTACGAGCAGTACTTC

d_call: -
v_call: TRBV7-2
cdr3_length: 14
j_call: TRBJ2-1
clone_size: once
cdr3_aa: CASSFRYSNNEQFF
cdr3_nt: TGTGCCAGCAGCTTTAGGTACAGCAACAATGAGCAGTTCTTC

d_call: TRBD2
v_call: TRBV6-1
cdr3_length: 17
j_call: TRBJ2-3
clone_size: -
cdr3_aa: CASSEVWREMGADTQYF
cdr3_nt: TGTGCCAGCAGTGAAGTATGGCGGGAGATGGGCGCAGATACGCAGTATTTT

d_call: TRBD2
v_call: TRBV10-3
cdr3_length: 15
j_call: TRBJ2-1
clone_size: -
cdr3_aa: CAISGGGRARNEQFF
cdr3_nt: TGTGCCATCAGTGGCGGTGGGAGGGCGCGGAATGAGCAGTTCTTC

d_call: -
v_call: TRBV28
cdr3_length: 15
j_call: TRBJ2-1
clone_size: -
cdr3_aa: CASSLGGITYNEQFF
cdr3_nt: TGTGCCAGCAGTTTAGGCGGGATTACCTACAATGAGCAGTTCTTC

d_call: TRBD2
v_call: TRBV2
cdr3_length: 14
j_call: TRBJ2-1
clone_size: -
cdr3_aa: CASSEGLAGVGWFF
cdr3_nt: TGTGCCAGCAGTGAGGGGTTAGCGGGAGTAGGTTGGTTCTTC

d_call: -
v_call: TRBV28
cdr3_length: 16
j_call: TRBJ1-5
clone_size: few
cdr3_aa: CASSLLTGLPNQPQHF
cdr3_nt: TGTGCCAGCAGTTTACTTACGGGATTACCTAATCAGCCCCAGCATTTT

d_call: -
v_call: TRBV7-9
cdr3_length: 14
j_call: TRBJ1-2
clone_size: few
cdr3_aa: CASSSSGVNYGYTF
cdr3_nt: TGTGCCAGCAGCTCATCAGGGGTGAACTATGGCTACACCTTC

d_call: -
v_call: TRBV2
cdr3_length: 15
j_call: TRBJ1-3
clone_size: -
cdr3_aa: CASSVSGGSGNTIYF
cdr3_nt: TGTGCCAGCAGTGTGTCGGGGGGCTCTGGAAACACCATATATTTT